Below are 26 T cell receptor beta chains sequenced from a single sample in a study of shared clonotypes between healthy human individuals. TCRdb's table, derived via immunoSEQ multiplex PCR, lists solely in-frame clones and lacks some. The sample has roughly 680,000 clones; roughly 72% are singletons. Source material: memory CD4+ T cells sorted from blood. The subset denotes: CD45RA-negative fraction. The source is a woman in her 30s in good health.

This clone has just a few counts. This chain uses TRBV28 with TRBJ1-1, with D possibly being TRBD1 (6 bases). The CDR3 has 14 amino acids. Germline CDR1 reads MDHEN; CDR2 reads SYDVKM. V lost 6 bases and J lost 1, with 12 bases in between. The CDR3 region has the DNA TGTGCCAGCAGCTCAGGGGCCGAGAACACTGAAGCTTTCTTT. This translates into CASSSGAENTEAFF.

This chain links TRBV5-1 with TRBJ2-1; 11 positions match TRBD1. J was trimmed by 7 bases and V by 2 bases; bases with no gene match: 5. This CDR3 comprises 15 residues. CDR1 SGHRS and CDR2 YFSETQ come from the germline V gene. For the CDR3, the DNA is TGCGCCAGCAGCTTAGCCGGGACAGGGGGAAATGAGCAGTTCTTC. Its protein is CASSLAGTGGNEQFF.

The chain combines TRBV6-1 with TRBJ2-2; D gene uncertain. V was trimmed by 3 bases and J by 2 bases, leaving 7 bases between them. The CDR3 runs to 14 residues. CDR1 is MNHNS, CDR2 SASEGT, per germline. CDR3 sequence reads: CASSDLTNTGELFF. The CDR3 nucleotides are TGTGCCAGCAGTGACCTAACTAACACCGGGGAGCTGTTTTTT.

This clone was found a few times. The chain combines TRBV5-5 with TRBJ1-3; D is unclear. Deletions cut 4 bases from V and 3 bases from J, with 8 bases between. This CDR3 spans 13 amino acids. Germline loops: CDR1 SGHKS, CDR2 YYEKEE (reference sequence). The CDR3 here is CASSGWDGNTIYF. The CDR3 DNA reads TGTGCCAGCAGCGGGTGGGATGGAAACACCATATATTTT.

The chain uses TRBV19 and TRBJ2-7, with 7 bases aligning to TRBD1. CDR3 length equals 13 residues. J gave up 2 bases and V 5 bases, and 3 bases lay outside the gene matches. Germline V gene sequence: CDR1 LNHDA, CDR2 SQIVND (reference sequence). The CDR3 DNA follows: TGTGCCAGTAGTGACAGGGCAGCCTACGAGCAGTACTTC. Its protein is CASSDRAAYEQYF. Variable domain in full (rest from reference TRBV19 and TRBJ2-7): DGGITQSPKYLFRKEGQNVTLSCEQNLNHDAMYWYRQDPGQGLRLIYYSQIVNDFQKGDIAEGYSVSREKKESFPLTVTSAQKNPTAFYLCASSDRAAYEQYFGPGTRLTVT.

This chain uses TRBV14 with TRBJ2-1, with TRBD2 identical over 8 bases. The trim removed 1 base at V and 3 bases at J, leaving 2 bases unmatched. This CDR3 contains 15 residues. The germline gives CDR1 SGHDN, CDR2 FVKESK. The CDR3 reads CASSQAAGDYNEQFF. Here the CDR3 DNA reads TGTGCCAGCAGCCAAGCAGCGGGAGACTACAATGAGCAGTTCTTC. Full variable domain (rest looked up from reference TRBV14 and TRBJ2-1): EAGVTQFPSHSVIEKGQTVTLRCDPISGHDNLYWYRRVMGKEIKFLLHFVKESKQDESGMPNNRFLAERTGGTYSTLKVQPAELEDSGVYFCASSQAAGDYNEQFFGPGTRLTVL.

V usage is TRBV5-1 and J usage is TRBJ2-2; no clear D gene. The CDR3 sequence is 15 residues long. CDR1 SGHRS and CDR2 YFSETQ come from the germline V gene. Trimming removed 0 bases at V and 6 bases at J, with 12 bases between. The CDR3 nucleotides are TGCGCCAGCAGCTTGGGAAGGCGGTATTCCGGGGAGCTGTTTTTT. Translating it yields CASSLGRRYSGELFF.

The chain has TRBV5-1 and TRBJ1-2; the D is unclear. The CDR3 runs to 14 residues. Germline V gene data show CDR1 as SGHRS and CDR2 as YFSETQ. The V end lost 3 bases, the J end lost 3 bases, and 12 bases lay between the germline ends. The CDR3 coding sequence is TGCGCCAGCAGCTGGGCACCCACAGACTATGGCTACACCTTC. It codes for CASSWAPTDYGYTF.

The chain employs TRBV11-3 and TRBJ2-4, with D tentatively TRBD2 (6 bases). The V gene's germline CDR1 is SGHNT and CDR2 YENEEA. The CDR3 runs 13 residues. V lost 7 bases and J 7 bases, leaving 14 bases between the germline ends. CDR3 sequence reads: CASTSLGGNIQYF. The CDR3, as DNA: TGTGCCAGCACCTCGTTGGGGGGTAACATTCAGTACTTC.

J is TRBJ1-1 and V is TRBV28; TRBD1 might be the D (5 bases). V gave up 2 bases and J gave up 5 bases, with 12 bases separating them. Per germline, CDR1 MDHEN and CDR2 SYDVKM. This CDR3 comprises 14 residues. CDR3 bases: TGTGCCAGCAGTTTAAAACAGGATCGGACTGAAGCTTTCTTT. Translation: CASSLKQDRTEAFF.

The chain couples TRBV28 to TRBJ2-3; D is ambiguous. Per the germline V gene, CDR1 is MDHEN and CDR2 is SYDVKM. The CDR3 runs 14 residues. Deletions cut 7 bases from V and 6 bases from J, with 17 bases between. CDR3 region: CASTRSVVGDTQYF. In DNA form, the CDR3 reads TGTGCCAGCACCCGATCGGTAGTGGGGGATACGCAGTATTTT.

The V gene is TRBV28, the J gene TRBJ1-2; no firm D call. CDR1 is MDHEN and CDR2 is SYDVKM in the germline V gene. V dropped 6 bases and J dropped 8 bases, with 13 bases sitting between them. The CDR3 loop spans 12 amino acids. The CDR3 region has the DNA TGTGCCAGCAGGGCAGGTAGTGGAGGCTACACCTTC. This encodes CASRAGSGGYTF.

CDR3 nucleotide sequence: TGTGCCAGCAGCTTGAAGGGGTCGATAGATACGCAGTATTTT. This sequence encodes CASSLKGSIDTQYF. The J gene is TRBJ2-3, the V gene TRBV5-8, with a weak D call TRBD1 (5 bases). Germline V gene data show CDR1 as SGHTS and CDR2 as YDEGEE. V dropped 1 base and J dropped 5 bases, with 11 bases sitting between them. CDR3 length: 14 residues.

This clone came up once. The CDR3 sequence: CAIGRAGSYTGELFF. Written as DNA, the CDR3 is TGTGCCATTGGCCGGGCAGGGTCCTACACCGGGGAGCTGTTTTTT. The chain employs TRBV10-3 and TRBJ2-2, with D possibly being TRBD1 (5 bases). Trimming left V 9 bases short and J 3 bases short, with 17 bases between. CDR1 is ENHRY and CDR2 is SYGVKD in the germline V gene. The CDR3 covers 15 residues.

This clone has more than one count but fewer than ten. The V gene is TRBV28, the J gene TRBJ1-1; TRBD1 aligns across 8 bases. The length of the CDR3 is 14 residues. The germline CDR1 and CDR2 sequences are MDHEN and SYDVKM. V lost 7 bases and J lost 4; bases outside the gene matches: 8. In DNA, the CDR3 is TGTGCCAGCAACCCTGGACAGGGACTCACTGAAGCTTTCTTT. Amino acid sequence: CASNPGQGLTEAFF. Using reference TRBV28 and TRBJ1-1 for the parts outside the CDR3, the full variable domain is DVKVTQSSRYLVKRTGEKVFLECVQDMDHENMFWYRQDPGLGLRLIYFSYDVKMKEKGDIPEGYSVSREKKERFSLILESASTNQTSMYLCASNPGQGLTEAFFGQGTRLTVV.

This clone was detected only once. The DNA of the CDR3 is TGTGCCAGCTCACCACGGGCAGGGCGGTTAGCTGAAGCTTTCTTT. Its translation is CASSPRAGRLAEAFF. J is TRBJ1-1 and V is TRBV18; TRBD1 might be the D (5 bases). The germline V gene encodes CDR1 KGHSH and CDR2 LQKENI. The CDR3 contains 15 residues. Between the trimmed V and J ends, which lost 1 base and 6 bases, there was a span of 15 bases.

This clone has a handful of counts. The sample carries other DNA sequences with the same CDR3. The rearrangement uses TRBV18 and TRBJ2-2; possibly TRBD1 for D (6 bases). This CDR3 region has 14 residues. Trimming stripped 3 bases from V and 1 base from J, with 6 bases between. Germline lookup yields CDR1 KGHSH and CDR2 LQKENI. The CDR3 loop reads CASSPGQNTGELFF. The CDR3 DNA reads TGTGCCAGCTCACCGGGACAGAACACCGGGGAGCTGTTTTTT.

CDR3 nucleotides: TGTGCCTGGAGTGGGCAGGGGGCGAGACCTGGAAACACCATATATTTT. Translated: CAWSGQGARPGNTIYF. The chain carries TRBV30 and TRBJ1-3; 8 bases fit TRBD1. CDR1 is GTSNPN and CDR2 is SVGIG in the germline V gene (reference sequence). The CDR3 length is 16 residues. Losses at the gene ends were 1 base for V and 2 bases for J; bases not matched to a gene: 7.

Here the CDR3 reads CASSLFGQGRKSEKLFF. The CDR3 region has the DNA TGTGCCAGCAGTTTATTCGGGCAGGGTCGTAAAAGTGAAAAACTGTTTTTT. The chain employs TRBV28 and TRBJ1-4; the D gene is possibly TRBD1 (5 bases). Germline CDR1 and CDR2: MDHEN and SYDVKM. The CDR3 is 17 amino acids. Trimming shortened V by 1 base and J by 7 bases, and 19 bases separated the two germline ends.

This clone was seen just once. The V call is TRBV18, the J call TRBJ2-4, with a possible D match to TRBD1 (5 bases). The CDR3 loop spans 16 amino acids. V was shortened by 0 bases and J by 6 bases, with 15 bases between the two germline ends. Germline-derived CDR1 and CDR2 are KGHSH and LQKENI. The CDR3 sequence is CASSPPTRQNRNIQYF. CDR3 DNA sequence: TGTGCCAGCTCACCACCCACCCGACAGAACAGAAACATTCAGTACTTC.

The rearrangement joins TRBV15 to TRBJ2-3, with 16 bases lining up with TRBD2. CDR3 length: 16 residues. With 3 bases clipped from V and 6 bases from J, the junction kept 3 bases outside the gene matches. Looked up from germline, CDR1 is LNHNV and CDR2 is YYDKDF (reference sequence). The CDR3 reads CATSRGTSGRADTQYF. The CDR3 DNA reads as TGTGCCACCAGCAGGGGGACTAGCGGGAGGGCGGATACGCAGTATTTT.

The J gene is TRBJ1-2, the V gene TRBV2, with a tentative D call TRBD1 (6 bases). This CDR3 comprises 14 residues. Germline lookup yields CDR1 SNHLY and CDR2 FYNNEI. V gave up 6 bases and J gave up 2 bases, with 13 bases separating them. CDR3 amino acids: CASSQAGANYGYTF. The CDR3 DNA follows: TGTGCCAGCAGCCAGGCGGGGGCGAACTATGGCTACACCTTC.

The V gene is TRBV5-1, the J gene TRBJ2-2, with 9 nucleotides matching TRBD1. The V segment lost 2 bases and the J segment 4 bases; nucleotides outside the gene matches: 6. The CDR3 spans 16 residues. CDR1 is SGHRS and CDR2 is YFSETQ in the germline V gene. CDR3 bases: TGCGCCAGCAGCTTTCTTGGGACAGGGATCACCGGGGAGCTGTTTTTT. This translates into CASSFLGTGITGELFF.

The chain carries TRBV11-2 and TRBJ2-1; TRBD1 matches at 10 bases. This CDR3 region has 15 residues. With V trimmed by 3 bases and J by 8 bases, 7 bases remained unmatched. Per germline, CDR1 SGHAT and CDR2 FQNNGV. Here the CDR3 DNA reads TGTGCCAGCAGCTTGGACAGGGGGGGCTGGGATGAGCAGTTCTTC. This codes for CASSLDRGGWDEQFF.

This chain uses TRBV6-6 with TRBJ1-5; no definite D call. V lost 0 bases to trimming and J lost 8 bases, with 11 bases between them. The CDR3 has 14 amino acids. Germline loops: CDR1 MNHNY, CDR2 SVGAGI (reference sequence). The CDR3 DNA is TGTGCCAGCAGTTACTCGAAGTCGAGGGAGCCCCAGCATTTT. Protein: CASSYSKSREPQHF.

V is TRBV6-1 and J is TRBJ1-5, with D tentatively TRBD1 (5 bases). Germline V gene data show CDR1 as MNHNS and CDR2 as SASEGT. CDR3 size: 17 residues. V dropped 4 bases and J dropped 0 bases, with 16 bases sitting between them. CDR3 sequence (DNA): TGTGCCAGCAGTGCATATGCAACAGGCTATAGCAATCAGCCCCAGCATTTT. It yields the protein CASSAYATGYSNQPQHF.